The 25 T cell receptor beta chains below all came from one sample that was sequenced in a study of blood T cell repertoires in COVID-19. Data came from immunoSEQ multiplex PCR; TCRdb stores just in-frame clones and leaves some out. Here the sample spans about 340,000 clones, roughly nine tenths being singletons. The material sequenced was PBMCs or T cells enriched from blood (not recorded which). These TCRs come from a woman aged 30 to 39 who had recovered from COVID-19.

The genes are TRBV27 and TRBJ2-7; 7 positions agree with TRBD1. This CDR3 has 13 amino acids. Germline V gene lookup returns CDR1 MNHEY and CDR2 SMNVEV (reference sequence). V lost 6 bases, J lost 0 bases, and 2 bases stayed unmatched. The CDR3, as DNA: TGTGCCAGCAGAAGGACAGGCTCCTACGAGCAGTACTTC. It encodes CASRRTGSYEQYF.

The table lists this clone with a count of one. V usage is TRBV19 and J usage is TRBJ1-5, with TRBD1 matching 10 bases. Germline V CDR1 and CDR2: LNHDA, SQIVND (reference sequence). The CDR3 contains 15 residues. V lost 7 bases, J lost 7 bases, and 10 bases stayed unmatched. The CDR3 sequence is CASTRDRGGWQPQHF. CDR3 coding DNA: TGTGCCAGTACCCGGGACAGGGGAGGTTGGCAGCCCCAGCATTTT.

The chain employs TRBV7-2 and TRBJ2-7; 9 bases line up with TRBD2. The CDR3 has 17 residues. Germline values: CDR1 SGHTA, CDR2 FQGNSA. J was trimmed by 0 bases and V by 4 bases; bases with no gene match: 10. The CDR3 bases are TGTGCCAGCAGCTCGCCTGGACTAGCGCCAAACTCCTACGAGCAGTACTTC. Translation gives CASSSPGLAPNSYEQYF.

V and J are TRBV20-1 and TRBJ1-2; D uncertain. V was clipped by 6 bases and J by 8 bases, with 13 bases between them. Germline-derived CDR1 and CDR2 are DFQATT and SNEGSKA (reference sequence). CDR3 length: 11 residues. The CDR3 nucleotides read TGCAGTGCCCCCGGAGCCGGGGGCTACACCTTC. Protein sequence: CSAPGAGGYTF.

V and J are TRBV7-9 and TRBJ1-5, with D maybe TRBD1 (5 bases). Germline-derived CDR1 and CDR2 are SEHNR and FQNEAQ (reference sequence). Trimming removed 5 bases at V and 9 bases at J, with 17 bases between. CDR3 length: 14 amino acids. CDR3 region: CASSPPRGKVPQHF. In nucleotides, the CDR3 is TGTGCCAGCAGCCCCCCCCGGGGGAAGGTGCCCCAGCATTTT. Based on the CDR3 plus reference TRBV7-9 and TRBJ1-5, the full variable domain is DTGVSQNPRHKITKRGQNVTFRCDPISEHNRLYWYRQTLGQGPEFLTYFQNEAQLEKSRLLSDRFSAERPKGSFSTLEIQRTEQGDSAMYLCASSPPRGKVPQHFGDGTRLSIL.

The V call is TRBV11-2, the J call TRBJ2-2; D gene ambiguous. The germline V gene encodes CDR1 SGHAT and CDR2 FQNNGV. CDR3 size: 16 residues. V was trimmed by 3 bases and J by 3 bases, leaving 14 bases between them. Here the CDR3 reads CASSFQEIFYTGELFF. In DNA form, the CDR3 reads TGTGCCAGCAGCTTCCAGGAAATCTTTTACACCGGGGAGCTGTTTTTT.

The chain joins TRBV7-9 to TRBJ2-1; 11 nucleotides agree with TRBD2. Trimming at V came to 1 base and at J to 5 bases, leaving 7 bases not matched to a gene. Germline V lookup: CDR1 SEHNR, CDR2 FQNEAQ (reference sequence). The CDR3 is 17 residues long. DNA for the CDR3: TGTGCCAGCAGCTTAGGGAGTCTAGCGGGGGGACACAATGAGCAGTTCTTC. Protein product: CASSLGSLAGGHNEQFF.

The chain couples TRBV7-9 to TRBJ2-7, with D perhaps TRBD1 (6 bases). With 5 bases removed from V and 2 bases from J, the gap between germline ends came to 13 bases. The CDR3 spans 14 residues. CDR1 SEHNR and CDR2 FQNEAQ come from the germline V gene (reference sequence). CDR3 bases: TGTGCCAGCAGCCGGTCCCGGGACACCTACGAGCAGTACTTC. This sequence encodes CASSRSRDTYEQYF.

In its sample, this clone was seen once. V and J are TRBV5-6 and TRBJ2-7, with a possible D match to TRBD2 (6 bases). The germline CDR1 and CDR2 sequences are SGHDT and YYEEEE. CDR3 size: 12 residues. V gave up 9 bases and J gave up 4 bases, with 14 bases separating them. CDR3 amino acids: CATGTRGYEQYF. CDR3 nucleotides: TGTGCCACCGGGACTCGAGGGTACGAGCAGTACTTC.

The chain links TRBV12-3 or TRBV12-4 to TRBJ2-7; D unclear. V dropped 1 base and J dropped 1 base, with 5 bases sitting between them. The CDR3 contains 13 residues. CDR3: CASSLERSYEQYF. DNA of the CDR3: TGTGCCAGCAGTTTAGAGCGTTCCTACGAGCAGTACTTC.

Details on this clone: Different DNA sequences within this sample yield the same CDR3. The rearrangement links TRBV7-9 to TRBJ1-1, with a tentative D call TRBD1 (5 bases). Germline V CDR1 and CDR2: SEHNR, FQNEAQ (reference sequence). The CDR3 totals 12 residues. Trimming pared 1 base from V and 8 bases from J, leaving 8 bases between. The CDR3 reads CASSLVAGEAFF. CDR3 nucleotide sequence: TGTGCCAGCAGCTTAGTAGCAGGGGAAGCTTTCTTT.

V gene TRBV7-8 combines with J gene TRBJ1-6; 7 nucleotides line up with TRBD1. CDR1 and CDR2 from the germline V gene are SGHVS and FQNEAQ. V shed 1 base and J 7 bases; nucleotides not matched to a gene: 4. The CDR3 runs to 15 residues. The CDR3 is CASSLGGQKNSPLHF. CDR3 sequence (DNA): TGTGCCAGCAGCTTAGGGGGACAGAAGAATTCACCCCTCCACTTT.

This CDR3 is CASSSKAAGGDGYTF. The CDR3 DNA reads as TGTGCCAGCAGCTCCAAAGCGGCAGGGGGTGATGGCTACACCTTC. The V call is TRBV7-2, the J call TRBJ1-2; TRBD1 matches 7 bases. This CDR3 has 15 residues. After removal of 4 bases from V and 6 bases from J, the junction contained 11 bases not matched to a gene. CDR1 is SGHTA and CDR2 is FQGNSA in the germline V gene.

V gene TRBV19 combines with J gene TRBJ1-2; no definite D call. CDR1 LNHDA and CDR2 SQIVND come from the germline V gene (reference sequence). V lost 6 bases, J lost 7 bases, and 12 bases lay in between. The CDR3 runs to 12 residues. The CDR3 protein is CASRTDLGGYTF. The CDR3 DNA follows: TGTGCCAGTAGGACGGACTTGGGTGGCTACACCTTC.

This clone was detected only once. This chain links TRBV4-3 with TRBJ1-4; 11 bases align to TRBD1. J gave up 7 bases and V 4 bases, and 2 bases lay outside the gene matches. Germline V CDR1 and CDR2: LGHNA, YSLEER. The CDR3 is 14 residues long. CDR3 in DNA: TGCGCCAGCAGCCCGGACAGGGGGCGTGAAAAACTGTTTTTT. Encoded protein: CASSPDRGREKLFF.

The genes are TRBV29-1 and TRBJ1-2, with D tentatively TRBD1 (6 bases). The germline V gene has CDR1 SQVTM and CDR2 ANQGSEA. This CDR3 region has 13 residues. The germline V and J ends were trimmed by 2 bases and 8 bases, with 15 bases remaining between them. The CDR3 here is CSVEPDRAMGYTF. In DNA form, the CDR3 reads TGCAGCGTTGAACCGGACAGAGCTATGGGCTACACCTTC.

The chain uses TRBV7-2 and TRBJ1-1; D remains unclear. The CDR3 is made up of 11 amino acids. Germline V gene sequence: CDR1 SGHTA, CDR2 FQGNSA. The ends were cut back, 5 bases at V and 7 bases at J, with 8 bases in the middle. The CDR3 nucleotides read TGTGCCAGCAGCCCCACAGTTGAAGCTTTCTTT. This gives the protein CASSPTVEAFF.

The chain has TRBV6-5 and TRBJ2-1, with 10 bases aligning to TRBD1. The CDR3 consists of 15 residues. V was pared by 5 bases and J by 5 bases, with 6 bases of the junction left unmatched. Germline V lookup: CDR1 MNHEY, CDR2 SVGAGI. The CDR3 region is CASSRQGAGDNEQFF. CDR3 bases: TGTGCCAGCAGTCGACAGGGGGCGGGGGACAATGAGCAGTTCTTC.

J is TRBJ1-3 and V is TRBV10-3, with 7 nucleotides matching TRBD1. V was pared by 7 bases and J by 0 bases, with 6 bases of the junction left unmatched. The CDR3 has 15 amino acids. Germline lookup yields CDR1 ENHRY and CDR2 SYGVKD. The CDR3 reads CAIITGASSGNTIYF. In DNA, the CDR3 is TGTGCCATCATTACAGGGGCCAGCTCTGGAAACACCATATATTTT.

CDR3 sequence reads: CASSWDTGAAGYTF. DNA for the CDR3: TGTGCCAGCAGTTGGGACACCGGGGCGGCTGGCTACACCTTC. The chain couples TRBV27 to TRBJ1-2; weak D call: TRBD1 (6 bases). The CDR3 consists of 14 residues. The germline gives CDR1 MNHEY, CDR2 SMNVEV (reference sequence). V lost 4 bases, J lost 7 bases, and 16 bases lay in between.

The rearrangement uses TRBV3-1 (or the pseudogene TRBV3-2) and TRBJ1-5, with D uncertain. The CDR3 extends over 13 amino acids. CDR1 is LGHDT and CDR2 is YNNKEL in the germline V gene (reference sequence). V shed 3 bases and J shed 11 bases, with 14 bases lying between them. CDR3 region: CASSHYSSEAQHF. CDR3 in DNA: TGTGCCAGCAGCCACTACAGCTCAGAAGCCCAGCATTTT.

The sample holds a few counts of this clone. The CDR3 is CSSGTSGDTQYF. The CDR3 bases are TGCAGCTCAGGGACTAGCGGTGATACGCAGTATTTT. This chain links TRBV29-1 with TRBJ2-3; 11 bases match TRBD2. V lost 8 bases to trimming and J lost 6 bases; unmatched junction nucleotides: 4. Germline V lookup: CDR1 SQVTM, CDR2 ANQGSEA. The CDR3 is made up of 12 amino acids.

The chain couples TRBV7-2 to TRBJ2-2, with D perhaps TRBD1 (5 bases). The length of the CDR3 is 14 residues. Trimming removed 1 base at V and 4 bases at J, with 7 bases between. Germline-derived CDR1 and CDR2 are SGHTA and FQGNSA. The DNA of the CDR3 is TGTGCCAGCAGCTTAGAAGGGGCCACCGGGGAGCTGTTTTTT. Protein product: CASSLEGATGELFF.

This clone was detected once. CDR3 DNA sequence: TGTGCCAGCAGTCCATCGGACAGGCCCCAGCATTTT. Its translation is CASSPSDRPQHF. This chain uses TRBV12-3 or TRBV12-4 with TRBJ1-5; D perhaps matches TRBD1 (6 bases). Trimming pared 5 bases from V and 9 bases from J, leaving 11 bases between. The CDR3 sequence is 12 residues long.

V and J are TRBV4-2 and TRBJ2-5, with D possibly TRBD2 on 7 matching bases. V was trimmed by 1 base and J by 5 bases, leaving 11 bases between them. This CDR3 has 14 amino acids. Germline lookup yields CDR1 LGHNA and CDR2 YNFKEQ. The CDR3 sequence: CASSQVRGGETQYF. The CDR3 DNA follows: TGTGCCAGCAGCCAAGTAAGGGGGGGGGAGACCCAGTACTTC.